Listed here is a single TCR beta chain. Its antigen is not known. This specimen belongs to a study of identical twins. General observations from the study: Beta out-of-frame twin sharing showed a weaker excess.

The ends were cut back, 2 bases at V and 0 bases at J, with 14 bases in the middle. The CDR3 consists of 16 residues. Germline CDR1 SGHRS, CDR2 YFSETQ. TCRdb used MiXCR to reprocess the 5' RACE reads, holding one entry per CDR3 protein. The table has roughly 630,000 distinct CDR3 sequences, around 7.4% seen once. These same records also appear under a second study, on yellow fever vaccine responses in identical twins.

V and J are TRBV5-1 and TRBJ1-1; possible D gene TRBD1, 5 bases. Sequences were obtained from PBMCs. The receptor was derived from a young woman in good health. The CDR3 bases are TGCGCCAGCAGCTTTGGCATGGGGGGAATGAACACTGAAGCTTTCTTT. This sequence encodes CASSFGMGGMNTEAFF.